The TCR beta chain described here comes from a study of T cells expressing NK-cell markers. Study overall: In sorted CD3+CD56+NKG2C+, CD3+CD56+NKG2C- and CD3+CD56-NKG2C+ T cells, TCR beta repertoires were obtained. The sequencing cohort of eight donors included seven HCMV-seropositive individuals and one seronegative individual.

CDR3 size: 14 residues. Germline CDR1 LNHNV, CDR2 YYDKDF (reference sequence). After re-calling the 5' RACE reads, TCRdb lists one entry per CDR3 protein, DNA absent. Seen in this sample are 150,000 to 200,000 distinct CDR3 sequences; the ten most common clones hold 20%. The genes are TRBV15 and TRBJ1-2; TCRdb's D call, TRBD1, is unchecked because there is no DNA. The TCR originated in a man between 18 and 69 years old in good health. Source material: blood T cells: a sorted CD56 or NKG2C T cell subset, CD4+ or CD8+ T cells, or bulk PBMC T cells (not recorded which). The CDR3 sequence is CATSRTTGDYGYTF.